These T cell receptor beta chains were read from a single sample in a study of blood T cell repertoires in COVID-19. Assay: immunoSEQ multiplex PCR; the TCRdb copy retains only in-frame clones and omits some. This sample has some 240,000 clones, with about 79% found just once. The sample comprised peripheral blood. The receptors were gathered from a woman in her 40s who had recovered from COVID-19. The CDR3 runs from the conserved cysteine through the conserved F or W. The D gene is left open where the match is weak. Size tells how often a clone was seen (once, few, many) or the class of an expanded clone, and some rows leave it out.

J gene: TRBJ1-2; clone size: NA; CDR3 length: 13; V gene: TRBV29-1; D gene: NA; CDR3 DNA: TGCAGCGTTGGGTCGGGAGCGTACTATGGCTACACCTTC; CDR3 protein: CSVGSGAYYGYTF
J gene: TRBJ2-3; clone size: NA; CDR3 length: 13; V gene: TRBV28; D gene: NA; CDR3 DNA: TGTGCCAGCAGTTTTTTTGCTAGGGATACGCAGTATTTT; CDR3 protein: CASSFFARDTQYF
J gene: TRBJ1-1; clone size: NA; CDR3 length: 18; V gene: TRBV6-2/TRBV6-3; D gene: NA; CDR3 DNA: TGTGCCAGCAGTTACCCAACCCTCCGACAGGTCTTGAACACTGAAGCTTTCTTT; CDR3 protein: CASSYPTLRQVLNTEAFF
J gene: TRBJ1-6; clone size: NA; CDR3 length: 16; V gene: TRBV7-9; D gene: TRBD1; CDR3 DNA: TGTGCCACGCCTTTACAGGGGGCTTGGGATAATTCACCCCTCCACTTT; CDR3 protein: CATPLQGAWDNSPLHF
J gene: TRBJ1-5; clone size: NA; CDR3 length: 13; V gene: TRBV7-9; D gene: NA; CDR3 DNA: TGTGCCAGCAGCTTGGGGGCGAATCAGCCCCAGCATTTT; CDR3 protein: CASSLGANQPQHF
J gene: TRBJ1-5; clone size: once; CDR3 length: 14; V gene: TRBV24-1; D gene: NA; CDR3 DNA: TGTGCCACCAGTGATTTTTATAGCAATCAGCCCCAGCATTTT; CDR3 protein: CATSDFYSNQPQHF
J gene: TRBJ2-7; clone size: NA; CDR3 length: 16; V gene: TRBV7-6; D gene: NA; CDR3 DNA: TGTGCCAGCAGCTTAGTGTTAGCGACACAGCCCTACGAGCAGTACTTC; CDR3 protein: CASSLVLATQPYEQYF
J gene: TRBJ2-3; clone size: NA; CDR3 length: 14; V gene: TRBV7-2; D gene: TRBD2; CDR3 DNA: TGTGCCAGCAGCGAAAGTAGCGGGGGGGCCCGTCAGTATTTT; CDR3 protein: CASSESSGGARQYF
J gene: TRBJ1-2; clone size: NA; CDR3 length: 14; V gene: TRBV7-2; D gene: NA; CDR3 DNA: TGTGCCAGCAGCGCCCGGACAGAGAGTTATGGCTACACCTTC; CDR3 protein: CASSARTESYGYTF
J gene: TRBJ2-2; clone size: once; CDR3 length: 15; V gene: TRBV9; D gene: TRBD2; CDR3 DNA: TGTGCCAGCAGCGTTTCTAGCGGGGGGGCCGGGGAGCTGTTTTTT; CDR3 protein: CASSVSSGGAGELFF
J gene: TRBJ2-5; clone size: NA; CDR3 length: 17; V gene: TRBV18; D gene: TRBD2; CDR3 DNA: TGTGCCAGCTCACCACTTGCGGGGGGAATTTCTGGAGAGACCCAGTACTTC; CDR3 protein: CASSPLAGGISGETQYF
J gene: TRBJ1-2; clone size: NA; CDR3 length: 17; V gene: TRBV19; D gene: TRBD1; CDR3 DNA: TGTGCCAGTAGTATACCCTCCCCACAGGGGTGGAACTATGGCTACACCTTC; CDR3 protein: CASSIPSPQGWNYGYTF
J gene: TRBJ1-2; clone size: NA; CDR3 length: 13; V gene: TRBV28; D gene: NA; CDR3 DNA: TGTGCCAGCAGTTTTCTGGGCAGCCGCGGCTACACCTTC; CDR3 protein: CASSFLGSRGYTF
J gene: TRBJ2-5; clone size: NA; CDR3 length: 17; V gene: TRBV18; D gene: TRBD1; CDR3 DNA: TGTGCCAGCTCACCAACCGCTTCTTGGACAGGCGAAGAGACCCAGTACTTC; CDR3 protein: CASSPTASWTGEETQYF
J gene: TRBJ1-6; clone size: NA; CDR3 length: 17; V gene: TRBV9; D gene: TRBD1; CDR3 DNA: TGTGCCAGCAGCGCGTACATGGGACAGGACTATAATTCACCCCTCCACTTT; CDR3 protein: CASSAYMGQDYNSPLHF
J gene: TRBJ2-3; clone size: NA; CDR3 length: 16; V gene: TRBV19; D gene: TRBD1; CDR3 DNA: TGTGCCAGTAGTATTGGGTGGGACAGGGGCACAGATACGCAGTATTTT; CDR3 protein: CASSIGWDRGTDTQYF
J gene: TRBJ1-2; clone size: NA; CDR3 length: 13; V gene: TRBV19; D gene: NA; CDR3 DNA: TGTGCCAGTAACGTGGGCTTCGACTATGGCTACACCTTC; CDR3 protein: CASNVGFDYGYTF
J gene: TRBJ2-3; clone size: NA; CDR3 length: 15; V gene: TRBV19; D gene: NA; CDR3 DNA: TGTGCCAGTAGTATCGAGACAACCGGCACAGATACGCAGTATTTT; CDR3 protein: CASSIETTGTDTQYF
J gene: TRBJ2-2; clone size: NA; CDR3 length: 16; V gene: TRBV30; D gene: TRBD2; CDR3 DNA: TGTGCCTGGAGTCTGCTAGCGGGGGATCCCACCGGGGAGCTGTTTTTT; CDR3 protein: CAWSLLAGDPTGELFF
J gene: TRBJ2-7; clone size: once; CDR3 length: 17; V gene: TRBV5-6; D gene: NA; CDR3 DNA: TGTGCCAGCAGCCTATACTTTAAGGGCGGGGTAACCTACGAGCAGTACTTC; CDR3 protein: CASSLYFKGGVTYEQYF
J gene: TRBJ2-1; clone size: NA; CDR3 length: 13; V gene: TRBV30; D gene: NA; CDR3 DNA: TGTGCCTGGAGTGTATACTCCTACAATGAGCAGTTCTTC; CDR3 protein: CAWSVYSYNEQFF
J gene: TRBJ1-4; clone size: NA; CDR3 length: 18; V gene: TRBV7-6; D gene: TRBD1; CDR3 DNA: TGTGCCAGCAGCCTTGTCCCGGGACAGGGAATTTCTAATGAAAAACTGTTTTTT; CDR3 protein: CASSLVPGQGISNEKLFF
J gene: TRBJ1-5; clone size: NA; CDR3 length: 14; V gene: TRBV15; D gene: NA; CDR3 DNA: TGTGCCACCAGCAGTTTTAGAGATAATCAGCCCCAGCATTTT; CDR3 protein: CATSSFRDNQPQHF
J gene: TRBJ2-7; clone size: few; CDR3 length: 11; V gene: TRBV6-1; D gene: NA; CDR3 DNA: TGTGCCAGCAGTGACCCATACGAGCAGTACTTC; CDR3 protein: CASSDPYEQYF
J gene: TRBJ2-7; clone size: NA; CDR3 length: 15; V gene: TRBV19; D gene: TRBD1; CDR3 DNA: TGTGCCAGTAGTATAAGGGCAGGGGGATCCTACGAGCAGTACTTC; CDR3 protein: CASSIRAGGSYEQYF
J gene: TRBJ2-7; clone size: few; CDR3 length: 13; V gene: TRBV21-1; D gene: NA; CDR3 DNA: TGTGCCAGCAGCAAAGGGGGCCGCTACGAGCAGTACTTC; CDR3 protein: CASSKGGRYEQYF
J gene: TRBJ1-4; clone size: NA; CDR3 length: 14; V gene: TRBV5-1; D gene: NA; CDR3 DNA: TGCGCCAGCAGCGCCGCGGTAACTAATGAAAAACTGTTTTTT; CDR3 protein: CASSAAVTNEKLFF
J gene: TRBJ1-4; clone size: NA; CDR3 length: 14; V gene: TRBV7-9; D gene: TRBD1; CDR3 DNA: TGTGCCAGCAGCTCGGACAGGACGGGTGAAAAACTGTTTTTT; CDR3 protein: CASSSDRTGEKLFF